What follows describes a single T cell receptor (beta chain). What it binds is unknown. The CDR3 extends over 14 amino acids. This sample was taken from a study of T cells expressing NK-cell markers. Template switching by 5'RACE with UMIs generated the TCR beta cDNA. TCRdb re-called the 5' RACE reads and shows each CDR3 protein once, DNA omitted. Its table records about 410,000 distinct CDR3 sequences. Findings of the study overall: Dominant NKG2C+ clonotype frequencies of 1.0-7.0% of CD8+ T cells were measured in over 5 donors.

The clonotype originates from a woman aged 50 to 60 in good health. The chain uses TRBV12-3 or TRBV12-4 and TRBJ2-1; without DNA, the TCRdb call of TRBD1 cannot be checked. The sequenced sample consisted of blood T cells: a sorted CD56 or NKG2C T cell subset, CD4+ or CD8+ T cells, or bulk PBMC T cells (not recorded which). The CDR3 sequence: CASSPPGRETFGFF.